The TCR beta chain under discussion was sequenced for a study of tumor-infiltrating lymphocytes in primary liver carcinoma. Looking at the study overall: Patients included men and women of 30 to 69 years.

V dropped 0 bases and J dropped 3 bases, with 4 bases sitting between them. Germline loops: CDR1 SGHRS, CDR2 YFSETQ. The CDR3 contains 13 residues. This clonotype has a count of ten or more. From approximately 0.5 ug of total RNA, TCR beta-specific cDNA was reverse-transcribed using a constant-region primer. Amplification in three nested multiplex PCR rounds with slightly modified ARM-PCR gave rise to TCR beta libraries. Both of the initial two PCR rounds ran for approximately 11 cycles and employed TRBV1-TRBV30 forward primers alongside a C-beta reverse primer. A single record per CDR3 protein comes from TCRdb applying MiXCR to the multiplex PCR reads. The repertoire holds about 43,000 distinct CDR3 sequences, with approximately 70% as singletons. Co-extraction of RNA and DNA was performed on about 19-32 mg of unsorted bulk tissue.

The sequenced sample consisted of liver tumor tissue from sampling region 2. Subset meaning: tumor region T2, inferior pole. This clonotype originated in a man in his forties or fifties with primary liver carcinoma and hepatitis B virus infection. The chain has TRBV5-1 and TRBJ2-1; D call uncertain. The CDR3, as DNA: TGCGCCAGCAGCTTGGGGAACTACAATGAGCAGTTCTTC. The encoded protein is CASSLGNYNEQFF.